These 18 T cell receptor beta chains were sequenced from one sample in a study of lymphopenia after photon versus proton radiotherapy (dated by TCRdb to the late 2010s). Library preparation was by the immunoSEQ multiplex PCR assay. TCRdb mirrors the immuneACCESS table, restricted to in-frame sequences. Some clones are absent from its copies; in checked studies, under half trace to an unresolved V gene, and the reason for the others is unknown. The sample table records under 35,000 clones; 89% of these occur just once. The biggest ten clones account for approximately 6.6% of the sample. Sequenced here: peripheral blood, sampled from a patient treated with proton-based radiotherapy. Receptors were obtained from a woman in her seventies with pancreatic cancer. Some clones in this sample may be carry-over from other donors' samples.

This chain connects TRBV30 to TRBJ2-1; either TRBD1 or TRBD2 may fit D (6 bases each). The V and J ends lost 5 bases and 4 bases respectively, with 12 bases between them. Germline CDR1 reads GTSNPN; CDR2 reads SVGIG (reference sequence). The length of the CDR3 is 13 residues. The CDR3 sequence: CAWGGGNYNEQFF. DNA for the CDR3: TGTGCCTGGGGGGGCGGGAATTACAATGAGCAGTTCTTC.

CDR3 sequence (DNA): TGTGCCAGCACCAATAGCGGGAGTATTTCGTCCCACGAGCAGTACTTC. As protein: CASTNSGSISSHEQYF. The J gene is TRBJ2-7, the V gene TRBV6-6, with 9 bases that match TRBD2. J lost 5 bases, V lost 7 bases, and 15 bases had no gene match. Germline V gives CDR1 MNHNY, CDR2 SVGAGI (reference sequence). The CDR3 extends over 16 amino acids.

This clone was counted a single time. J is TRBJ2-3 and V is TRBV7-9; TRBD1 agrees at 9 bases. The trim removed 4 bases at V and 3 bases at J, leaving 5 bases unmatched. CDR1 is SEHNR and CDR2 is FQNEAQ in the germline V gene (reference sequence). The CDR3 loop spans 15 amino acids. As DNA, the CDR3 is TGTGCCAGCAGCTCGGACAGGGGTAGTACAGATACGCAGTATTTT. Translation: CASSSDRGSTDTQYF.

The rearrangement joins TRBV4-3 to TRBJ2-2; D possibly corresponds to TRBD1 (7 bases). Germline assignment: CDR1 LGHNA and CDR2 YSLEER. CDR3 length: 15 residues. The ends were cut back, 2 bases at V and 4 bases at J, with 11 bases in the middle. This chain's CDR3 is CASSQQGGGTGELFF. The CDR3 bases are TGCGCCAGCAGCCAACAGGGGGGTGGCACCGGGGAGCTGTTTTTT.

In its sample, this clone was seen a few times. The chain combines TRBV10-3 with TRBJ2-7; 11 nucleotides line up with TRBD2. Germline lookup yields CDR1 ENHRY and CDR2 SYGVKD. This CDR3 contains 17 residues. V trimming: 2 bases; J trimming: 0 bases; junction bases outside the gene matches: 6. The DNA of the CDR3 is TGTGCCATCAGTGAGGGTCTAGCGGGAGGCCTCTCCTACGAGCAGTACTTC. This gives the protein CAISEGLAGGLSYEQYF.

The chain uses TRBV21-1 and TRBJ1-5; the table's D call, TRBD1, has no DNA check behind it. TRBV21-1 is assigned pseudogene status. The CDR3 length is 18 residues. As DNA, the CDR3 is TGTGCCAGCAGCAAATCTGGACCAGGGCAATTCTTTAATCAGCCCCAGCATTTT. It codes for CASSKSGPGQFFNQPQHF.

This clone is a singleton in its sample. The gene calls are TRBV5-1 and TRBJ2-2; D perhaps matches TRBD2 (7 bases). CDR3 size: 16 residues. The ends were cut back, 6 bases at V and 2 bases at J, with 17 bases in the middle. Germline V gene data show CDR1 as SGHRS and CDR2 as YFSETQ. CDR3 bases: TGCGCCAGCACTCCAGGGGCTAGCGGTAACACCGGGGAGCTGTTTTTT. Its translation is CASTPGASGNTGELFF. The full variable domain, completed using reference TRBV5-1 and TRBJ2-2, is KAGVTQTPRYLIKTRGQQVTLSCSPISGHRSVSWYQQTPGQGLQFLFEYFSETQRNKGNFPGRFSGRQFSNSRSEMNVSTLELGDSALYLCASTPGASGNTGELFFGEGSRLTVL.

The chain employs TRBV2 and TRBJ2-3; 9 bases map to TRBD1. The length of the CDR3 is 15 residues. Germline CDR1 reads SNHLY; CDR2 reads FYNNEI. After removal of 5 bases from V and 3 bases from J, the junction contained 6 bases not matched to a gene. The CDR3 loop is CASSTGGGRTDTQYF. DNA for the CDR3: TGTGCCAGCAGTACAGGGGGCGGGCGAACAGATACGCAGTATTTT.

The CDR3 protein is CASSHGLAGASPGELFF. CDR3 nucleotide sequence: TGTGCCAGCAGCCACGGACTAGCGGGAGCGAGTCCCGGGGAGCTGTTTTTT. The genes are TRBV28 and TRBJ2-2, with TRBD2 matching over 13 bases. Germline V gene sequence: CDR1 MDHEN, CDR2 SYDVKM. Losses at the gene ends were 6 bases for V and 6 bases for J; bases not matched to a gene: 10. This CDR3 spans 17 amino acids.

The V gene is TRBV2, the J gene TRBJ1-1; D gene uncertain. V lost 1 base to trimming and J lost 7 bases, with 10 bases between them. This CDR3 contains 13 residues. From germline, CDR1 is SNHLY and CDR2 FYNNEI. CDR3 sequence reads: CASSEGFGVEAFF. DNA for the CDR3: TGTGCCAGCAGTGAAGGTTTCGGCGTTGAAGCTTTCTTT.

The V gene is TRBV7-2, the J gene TRBJ2-7; the D is unclear. The germline V gene has CDR1 SGHTA and CDR2 FQGNSA. Trimming removed 2 bases at V and 7 bases at J, with 9 bases between. This CDR3 has 12 residues. CDR3 DNA sequence: TGTGCCAGCAGCTTATTGCAAAGAGAGCAGTACTTC. Its protein product is CASSLLQREQYF.

This clone was found a few times. This chain uses TRBV11-2 with TRBJ1-2, with no clear D. This CDR3 has 12 residues. Germline loops: CDR1 SGHAT, CDR2 FQNNGV. V lost 4 bases, J lost 6 bases, and 9 bases lay in between. The CDR3 coding sequence is TGTGCCAGCAGCTCTAATAAGGATGGCTACACCTTC. Translating gives CASSSNKDGYTF.

This chain joins TRBV2 and TRBJ2-5, with 9 bases fitting TRBD1. With V trimmed by 6 bases and J by 5 bases, 4 bases remained unmatched. The CDR3 has 13 amino acids. Germline V gene data show CDR1 as SNHLY and CDR2 as FYNNEI. CDR3 nucleotide sequence: TGTGCCAGCAGGACAGGGGGAAAGGAGACCCAGTACTTC. Translated: CASRTGGKETQYF.

The chain uses TRBV9 and TRBJ2-6, with D uncertain. V dropped 4 bases and J dropped 1 base, with 0 bases sitting between them. CDR3 size: 12 residues. Germline values: CDR1 SGDLS, CDR2 YYNGEE. Here the CDR3 DNA reads TGTGCCAGCAGCTCTGGGGCCAACGTCCTGACTTTC. It translates to CASSSGANVLTF. Based on the CDR3 plus reference TRBV9 and TRBJ2-6, the full variable domain is DSGVTQTPKHLITATGQRVTLRCSPRSGDLSVYWYQQSLDQGLQFLIQYYNGEERAKGNILERFSAQQFPDLHSELNLSSLELGDSALYFCASSSGANVLTFGAGSRLTVL.

V is TRBV2 and J is TRBJ2-2; D gene unclear. The germline gives CDR1 SNHLY, CDR2 FYNNEI. CDR3 length equals 15 residues. The V gene lost 4 bases and the J gene lost 0 bases, with 9 bases spanning the gap. In nucleotides, the CDR3 is TGTGCCAGCAGTGCTAGGACCTCGAACACCGGGGAGCTGTTTTTT. Protein product: CASSARTSNTGELFF.

The chain joins TRBV2 to TRBJ2-1, with 9 bases identical to TRBD1. Per the germline V gene, CDR1 is SNHLY and CDR2 is FYNNEI. The ends lost 5 bases at V and 4 bases at J; junction bases unmatched: 6. This CDR3 comprises 15 residues. CDR3 bases: TGTGCCAGCAGTCCAGGAGGGACAGGGTACAATGAGCAGTTCTTC. The encoded protein is CASSPGGTGYNEQFF.

The chain uses TRBV30 and TRBJ1-1; a weak D match, TRBD1 (5 bases). Germline lookup yields CDR1 GTSNPN and CDR2 SVGIG (reference sequence). The CDR3 consists of 15 residues. With 5 bases removed from V and 1 base from J, the gap between germline ends came to 17 bases. CDR3 DNA sequence: TGTGCCTGGTTAAGTCAGGGCGTGGGGAACACTGAAGCTTTCTTT. Protein sequence: CAWLSQGVGNTEAFF.

This clone was recorded once. The CDR3 DNA is TGCGCCAGCAGCGGAGGGCAGGGGGCCCCCGGGGAGCTGTTTTTT. Its protein is CASSGGQGAPGELFF. This chain links TRBV5-1 with TRBJ2-2; the match to TRBD1 covers 8 bases. This CDR3 contains 15 residues. The germline V gene encodes CDR1 SGHRS and CDR2 YFSETQ. With 4 bases clipped from V and 6 bases from J, the junction kept 8 bases outside the gene matches.